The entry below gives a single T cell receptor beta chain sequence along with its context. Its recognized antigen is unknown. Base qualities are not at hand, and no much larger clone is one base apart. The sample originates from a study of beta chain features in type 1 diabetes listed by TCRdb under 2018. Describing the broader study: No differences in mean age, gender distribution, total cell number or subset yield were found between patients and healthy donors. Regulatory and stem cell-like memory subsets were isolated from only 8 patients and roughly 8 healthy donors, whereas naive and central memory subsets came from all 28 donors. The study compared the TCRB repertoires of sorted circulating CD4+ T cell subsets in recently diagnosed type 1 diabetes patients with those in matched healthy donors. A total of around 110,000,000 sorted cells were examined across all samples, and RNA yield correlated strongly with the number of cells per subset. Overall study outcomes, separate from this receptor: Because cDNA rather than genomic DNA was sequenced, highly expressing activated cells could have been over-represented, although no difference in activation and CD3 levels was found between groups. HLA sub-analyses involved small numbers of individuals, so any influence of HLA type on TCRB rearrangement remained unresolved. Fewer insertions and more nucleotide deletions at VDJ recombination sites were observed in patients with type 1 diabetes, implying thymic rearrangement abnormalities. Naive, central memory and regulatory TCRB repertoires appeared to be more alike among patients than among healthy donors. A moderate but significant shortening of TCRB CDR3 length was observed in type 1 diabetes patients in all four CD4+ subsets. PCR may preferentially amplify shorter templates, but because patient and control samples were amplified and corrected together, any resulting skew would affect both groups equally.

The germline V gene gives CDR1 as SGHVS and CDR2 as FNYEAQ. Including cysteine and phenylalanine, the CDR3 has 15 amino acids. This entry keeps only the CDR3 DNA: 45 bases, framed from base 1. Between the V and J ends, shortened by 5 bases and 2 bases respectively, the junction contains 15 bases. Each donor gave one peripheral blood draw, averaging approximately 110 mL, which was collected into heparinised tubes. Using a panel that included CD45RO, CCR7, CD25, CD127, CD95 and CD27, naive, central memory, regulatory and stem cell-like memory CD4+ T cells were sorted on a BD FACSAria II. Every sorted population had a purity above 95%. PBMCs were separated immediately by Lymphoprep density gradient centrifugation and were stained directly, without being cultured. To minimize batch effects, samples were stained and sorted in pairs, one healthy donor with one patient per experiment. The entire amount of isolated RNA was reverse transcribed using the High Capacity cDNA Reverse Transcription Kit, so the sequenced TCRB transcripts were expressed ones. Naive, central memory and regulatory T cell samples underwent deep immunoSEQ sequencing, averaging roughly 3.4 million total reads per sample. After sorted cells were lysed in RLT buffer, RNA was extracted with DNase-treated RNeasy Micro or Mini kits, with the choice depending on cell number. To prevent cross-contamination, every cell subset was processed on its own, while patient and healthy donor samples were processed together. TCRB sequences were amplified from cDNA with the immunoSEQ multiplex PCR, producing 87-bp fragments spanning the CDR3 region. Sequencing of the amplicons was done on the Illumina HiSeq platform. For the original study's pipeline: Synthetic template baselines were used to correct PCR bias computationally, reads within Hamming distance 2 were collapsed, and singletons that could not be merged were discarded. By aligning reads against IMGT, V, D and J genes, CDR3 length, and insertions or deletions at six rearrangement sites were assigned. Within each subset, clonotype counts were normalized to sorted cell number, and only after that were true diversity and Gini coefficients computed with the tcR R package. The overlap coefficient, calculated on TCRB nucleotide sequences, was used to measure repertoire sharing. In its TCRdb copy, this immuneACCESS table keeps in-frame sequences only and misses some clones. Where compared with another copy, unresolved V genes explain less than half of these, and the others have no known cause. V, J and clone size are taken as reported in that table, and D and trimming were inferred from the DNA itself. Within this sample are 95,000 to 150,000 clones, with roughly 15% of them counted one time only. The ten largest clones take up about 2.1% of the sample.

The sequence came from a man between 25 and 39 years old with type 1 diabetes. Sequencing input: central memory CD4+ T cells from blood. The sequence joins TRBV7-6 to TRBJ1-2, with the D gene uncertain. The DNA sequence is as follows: TGTGCCAGCAGCCCCTACCCCGCGGCCAACTATGGCTACACCTTC. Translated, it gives CASSPYPAANYGYTF.